The source of this T cell receptor beta chain is a study of T cells in Graves' hyperthyroidism and ophthalmopathy. Study as a whole: Once the initial diagnosis was made, peripheral blood was obtained before any treatment.

Amplification of TCR beta CDR3 regions was performed using RNA transcripts as template. During a first-round RT-PCR of the TCR CDR3, the HTBI primer set was used. A single record per CDR3 protein comes from TCRdb applying MiXCR to the multiplex PCR reads. The profile covers a few hundred thousand distinct CDR3 sequences, with approximately 22% appearing a single time and about 50% taken by the ten largest. This clonotype was counted between two and nine times. The CDR3 spans 13 residues. Trimming took off 6 bases at V and 4 bases at J, with 16 bases between the two ends. Germline V CDR1 and CDR2: SQVTM, ANQGSEA.

The sequence came from a woman aged 45 to 65 with Graves' hyperthyroidism. The specimen sequenced was blood. This chain joins TRBV29-1 and TRBJ2-7, with D possibly called TRBD1 or TRBD2 (6 bases each). The CDR3 DNA is TGCAGCGTCGCCGCAGGGGAGGCGTACGAGCAGTACTTC. Its translation: CSVAAGEAYEQYF.